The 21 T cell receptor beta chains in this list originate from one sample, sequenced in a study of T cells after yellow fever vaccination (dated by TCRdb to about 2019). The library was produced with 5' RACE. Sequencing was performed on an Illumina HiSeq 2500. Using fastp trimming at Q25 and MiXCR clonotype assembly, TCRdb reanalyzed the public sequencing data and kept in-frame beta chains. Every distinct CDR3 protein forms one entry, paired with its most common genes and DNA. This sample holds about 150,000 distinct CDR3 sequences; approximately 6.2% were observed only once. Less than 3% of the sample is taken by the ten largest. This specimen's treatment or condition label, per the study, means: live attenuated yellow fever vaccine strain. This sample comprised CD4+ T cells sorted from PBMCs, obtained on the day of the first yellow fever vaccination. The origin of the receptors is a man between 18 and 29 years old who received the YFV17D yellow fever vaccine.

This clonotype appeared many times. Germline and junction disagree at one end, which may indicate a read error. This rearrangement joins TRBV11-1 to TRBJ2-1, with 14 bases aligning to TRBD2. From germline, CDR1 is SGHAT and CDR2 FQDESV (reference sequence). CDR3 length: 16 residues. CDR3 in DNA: TGTGCCAGCAGCTCTCCCGGGACTAGCGGGGGTTATGGGGCAATCTTC. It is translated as CASSSPGTSGGYGAIF.

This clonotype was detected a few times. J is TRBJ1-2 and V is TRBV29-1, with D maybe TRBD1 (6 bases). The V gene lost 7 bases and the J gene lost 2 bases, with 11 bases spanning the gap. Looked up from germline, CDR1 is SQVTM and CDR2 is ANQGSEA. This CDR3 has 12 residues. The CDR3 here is CSASRGNYGYTF. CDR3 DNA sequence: TGCAGCGCCTCCAGGGGCAACTATGGCTACACCTTC. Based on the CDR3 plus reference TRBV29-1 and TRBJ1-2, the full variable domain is SAVISQKPSRDICQRGTSLTIQCQVDSQVTMMFWYRQQPGQSLTLIATANQGSEATYESGFVIDKFPISRPNLTFSTLTVSNMSPEDSSIYLCSASRGNYGYTFGSGTRLTVV.

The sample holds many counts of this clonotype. CDR3 bases: TGTGCCAGCAGGGACACTTCTGGGGCCAACGTCCTGACTTTC. The encoded protein is CASRDTSGANVLTF. The chain has TRBV12-3 or TRBV12-4 and TRBJ2-6; maybe TRBD1 (5 bases). The CDR3 spans 14 residues. Trimming removed 6 bases at V and 1 base at J, with 7 bases between.

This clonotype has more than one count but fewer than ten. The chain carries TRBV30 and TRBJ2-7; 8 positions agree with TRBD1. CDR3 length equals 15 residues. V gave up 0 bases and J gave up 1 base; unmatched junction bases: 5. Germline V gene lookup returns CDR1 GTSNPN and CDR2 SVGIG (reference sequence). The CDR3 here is CAWSVPGQGSYEQYF. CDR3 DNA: TGTGCCTGGAGTGTCCCTGGACAGGGTTCCTACGAGCAGTACTTC.

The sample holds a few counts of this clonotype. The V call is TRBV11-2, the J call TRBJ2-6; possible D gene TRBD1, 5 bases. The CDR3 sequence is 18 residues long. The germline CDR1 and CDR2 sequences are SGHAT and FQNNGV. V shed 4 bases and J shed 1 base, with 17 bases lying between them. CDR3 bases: TGTGCCAGCAGCTCCACTCCCGGACAACAATCTGGGGCCAACGTCCTGACTTTC. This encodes CASSSTPGQQSGANVLTF.

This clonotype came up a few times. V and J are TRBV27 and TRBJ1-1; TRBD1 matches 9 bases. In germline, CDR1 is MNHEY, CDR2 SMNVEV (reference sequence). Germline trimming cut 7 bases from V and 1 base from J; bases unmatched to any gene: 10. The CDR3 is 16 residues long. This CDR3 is CASTRSGTGTNTEAFF. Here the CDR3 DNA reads TGTGCCAGCACCAGGTCCGGGACAGGGACGAACACTGAAGCTTTCTTT.

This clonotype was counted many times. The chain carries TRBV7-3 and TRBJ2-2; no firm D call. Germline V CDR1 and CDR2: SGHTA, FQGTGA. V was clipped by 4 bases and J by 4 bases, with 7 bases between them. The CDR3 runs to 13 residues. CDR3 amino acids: CASSWSPTGELFF. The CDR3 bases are TGTGCCAGCAGCTGGTCTCCCACCGGGGAGCTGTTTTTT.

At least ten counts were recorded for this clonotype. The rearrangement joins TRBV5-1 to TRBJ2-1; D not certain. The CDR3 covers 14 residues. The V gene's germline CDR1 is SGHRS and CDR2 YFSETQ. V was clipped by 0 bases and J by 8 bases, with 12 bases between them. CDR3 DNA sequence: TGCGCCAGCAGCTTGGGGACCGGCGCCGATGAGCAGTTCTTC. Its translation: CASSLGTGADEQFF.

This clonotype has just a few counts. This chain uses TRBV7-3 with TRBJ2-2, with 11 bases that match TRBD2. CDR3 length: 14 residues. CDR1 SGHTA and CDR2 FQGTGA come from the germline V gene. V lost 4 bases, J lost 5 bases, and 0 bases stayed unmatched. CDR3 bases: TGTGCCAGCAGCTCTAGCGGGGGGACCGGGGAGCTGTTTTTT. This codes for CASSSSGGTGELFF.

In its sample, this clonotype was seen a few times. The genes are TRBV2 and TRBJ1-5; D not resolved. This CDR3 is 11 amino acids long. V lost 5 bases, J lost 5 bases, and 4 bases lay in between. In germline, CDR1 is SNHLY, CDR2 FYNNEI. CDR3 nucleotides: TGTGCCAGCAGTTTGGATCAGCCCCAGCATTTT. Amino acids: CASSLDQPQHF.

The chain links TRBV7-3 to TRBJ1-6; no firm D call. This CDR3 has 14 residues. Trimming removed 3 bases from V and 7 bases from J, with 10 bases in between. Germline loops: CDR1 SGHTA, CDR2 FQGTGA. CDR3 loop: CASSFGLMNSPLHF. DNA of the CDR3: TGTGCCAGCAGCTTCGGACTGATGAATTCACCCCTCCACTTT.

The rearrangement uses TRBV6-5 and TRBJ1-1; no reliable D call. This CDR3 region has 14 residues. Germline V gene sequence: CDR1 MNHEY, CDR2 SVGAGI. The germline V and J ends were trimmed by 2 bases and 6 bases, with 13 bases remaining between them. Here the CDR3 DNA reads TGTGCCAGCAGTTACGGTACGAACAGCGCTGAAGCTTTCTTT. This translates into CASSYGTNSAEAFF.

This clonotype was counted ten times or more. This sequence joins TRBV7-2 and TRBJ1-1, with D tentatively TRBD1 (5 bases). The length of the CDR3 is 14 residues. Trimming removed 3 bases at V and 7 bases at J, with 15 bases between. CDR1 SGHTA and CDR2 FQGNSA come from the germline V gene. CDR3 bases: TGTGCCAGCAGCTTTGCAGGGATTGTCCGTGAAGCTTTCTTT. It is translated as CASSFAGIVREAFF.

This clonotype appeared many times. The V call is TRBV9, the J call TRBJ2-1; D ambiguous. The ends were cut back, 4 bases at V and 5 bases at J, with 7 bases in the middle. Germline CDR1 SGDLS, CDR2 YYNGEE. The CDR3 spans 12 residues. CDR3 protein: CASSPSNNEQFF. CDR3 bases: TGTGCCAGCAGCCCTAGTAACAATGAGCAGTTCTTC.

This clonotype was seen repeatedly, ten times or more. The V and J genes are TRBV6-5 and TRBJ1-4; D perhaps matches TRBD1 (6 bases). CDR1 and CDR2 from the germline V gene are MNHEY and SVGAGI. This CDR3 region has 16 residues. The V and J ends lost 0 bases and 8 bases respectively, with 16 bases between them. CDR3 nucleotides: TGTGCCAGCAGTTACTCGTTGGGTACAGGGAAGGAAAAACTGTTTTTT. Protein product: CASSYSLGTGKEKLFF.

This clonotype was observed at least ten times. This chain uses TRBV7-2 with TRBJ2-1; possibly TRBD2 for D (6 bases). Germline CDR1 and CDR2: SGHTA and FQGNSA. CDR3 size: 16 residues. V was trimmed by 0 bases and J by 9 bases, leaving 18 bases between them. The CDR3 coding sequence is TGTGCCAGCAGCTTAGCCCCTAGCCCCCTCGGGGGTGAGCAGTTCTTC. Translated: CASSLAPSPLGGEQFF.

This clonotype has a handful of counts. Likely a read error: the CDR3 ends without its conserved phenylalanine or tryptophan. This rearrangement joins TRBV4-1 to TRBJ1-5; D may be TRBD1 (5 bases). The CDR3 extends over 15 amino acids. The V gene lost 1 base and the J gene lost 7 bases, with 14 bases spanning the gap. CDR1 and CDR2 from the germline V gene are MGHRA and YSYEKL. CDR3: CASSQGGRGGQPQHS. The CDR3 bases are TGCGCCAGCAGCCAAGGGGGGAGGGGAGGCCAGCCCCAGCATTCT.

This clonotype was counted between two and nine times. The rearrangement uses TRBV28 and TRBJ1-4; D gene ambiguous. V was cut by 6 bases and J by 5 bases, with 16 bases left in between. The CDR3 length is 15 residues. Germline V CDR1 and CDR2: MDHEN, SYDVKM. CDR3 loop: CASSTHGSGNEKLFF. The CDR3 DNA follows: TGTGCCAGCAGCACCCACGGGTCTGGGAATGAAAAACTGTTTTTT.

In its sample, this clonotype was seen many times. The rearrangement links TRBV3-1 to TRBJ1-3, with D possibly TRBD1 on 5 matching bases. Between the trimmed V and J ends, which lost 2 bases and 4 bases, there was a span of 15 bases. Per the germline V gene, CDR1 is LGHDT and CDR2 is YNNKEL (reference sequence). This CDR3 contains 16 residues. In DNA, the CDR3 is TGTGCCAGCAGCCAAACTTCGGGGCTGTCCGGAAACACCATATATTTT. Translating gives CASSQTSGLSGNTIYF.

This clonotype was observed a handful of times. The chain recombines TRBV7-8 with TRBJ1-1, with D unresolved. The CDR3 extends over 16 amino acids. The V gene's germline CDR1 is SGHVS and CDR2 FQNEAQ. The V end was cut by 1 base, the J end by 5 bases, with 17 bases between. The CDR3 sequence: CASSLVSIIGRTEAFF. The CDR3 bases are TGTGCCAGCAGCTTAGTGTCTATTATAGGGAGGACTGAAGCTTTCTTT. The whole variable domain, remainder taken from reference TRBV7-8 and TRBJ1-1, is GAGVSQSPRYKVAKRGQDVALRCDPISGHVSLFWYQQALGQGPEFLTYFQNEAQLDKSGLPSDRFFAERPEGSVSTLKIQRTQQEDSAVYLCASSLVSIIGRTEAFFGQGTRLTVV.

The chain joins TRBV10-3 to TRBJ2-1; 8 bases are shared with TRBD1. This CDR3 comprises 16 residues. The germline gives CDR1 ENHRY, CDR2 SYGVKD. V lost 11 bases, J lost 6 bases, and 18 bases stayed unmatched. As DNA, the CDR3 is TGTGCCGTCTCAACCGGTGACAGGGGAACGTCCAATGAGCAGTTCTTC. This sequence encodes CAVSTGDRGTSNEQFF.